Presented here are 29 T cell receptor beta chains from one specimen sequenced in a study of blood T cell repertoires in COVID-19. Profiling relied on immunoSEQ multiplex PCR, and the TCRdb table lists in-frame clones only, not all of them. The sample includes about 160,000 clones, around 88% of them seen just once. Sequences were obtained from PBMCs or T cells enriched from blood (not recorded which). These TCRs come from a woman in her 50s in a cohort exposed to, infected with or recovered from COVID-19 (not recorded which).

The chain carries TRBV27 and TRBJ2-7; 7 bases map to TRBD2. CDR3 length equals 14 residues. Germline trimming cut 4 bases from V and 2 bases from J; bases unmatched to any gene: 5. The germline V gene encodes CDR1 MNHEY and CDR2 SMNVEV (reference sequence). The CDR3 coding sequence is TGTGCCAGCAGTTGGTCTAGCGGCGCCTACGAGCAGTACTTC. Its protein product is CASSWSSGAYEQYF.

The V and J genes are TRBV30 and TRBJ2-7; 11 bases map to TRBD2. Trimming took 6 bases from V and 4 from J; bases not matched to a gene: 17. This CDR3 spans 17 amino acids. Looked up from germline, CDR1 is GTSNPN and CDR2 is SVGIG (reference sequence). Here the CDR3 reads CACTTGTTSGTPYEQYF. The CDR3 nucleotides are TGTGCCTGTACGACAGGGACGACTAGCGGGACACCATACGAGCAGTACTTC.

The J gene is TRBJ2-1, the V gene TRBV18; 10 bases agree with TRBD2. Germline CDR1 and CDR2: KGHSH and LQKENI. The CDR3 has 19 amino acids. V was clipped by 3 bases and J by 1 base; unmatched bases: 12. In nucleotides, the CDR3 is TGTGCCAGCTCACCCCAGAGGGCTAGCGGGGGTTCGTCCTACAATGAGCAGTTCTTC. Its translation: CASSPQRASGGSSYNEQFF.

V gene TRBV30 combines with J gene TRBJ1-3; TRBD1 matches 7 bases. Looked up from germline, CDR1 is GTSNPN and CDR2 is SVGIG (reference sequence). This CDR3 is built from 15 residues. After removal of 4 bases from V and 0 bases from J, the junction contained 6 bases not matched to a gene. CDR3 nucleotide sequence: TGTGCCTGGACCCAGGGGGGATTCTCTGGAAACACCATATATTTT. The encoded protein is CAWTQGGFSGNTIYF.

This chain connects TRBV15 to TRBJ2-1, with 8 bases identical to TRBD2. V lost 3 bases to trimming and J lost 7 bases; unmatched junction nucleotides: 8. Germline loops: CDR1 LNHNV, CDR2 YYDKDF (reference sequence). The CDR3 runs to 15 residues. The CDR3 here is CATSSSSGSRNEQFF. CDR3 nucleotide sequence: TGTGCCACCAGCAGCTCAAGCGGGAGTAGGAATGAGCAGTTCTTC.

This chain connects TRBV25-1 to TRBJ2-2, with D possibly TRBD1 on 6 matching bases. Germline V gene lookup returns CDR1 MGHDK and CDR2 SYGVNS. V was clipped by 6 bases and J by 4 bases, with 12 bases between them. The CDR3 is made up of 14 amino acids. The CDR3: CASRNPGVTGELFF. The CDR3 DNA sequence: TGTGCCAGCAGGAACCCAGGGGTCACCGGGGAGCTGTTTTTT.

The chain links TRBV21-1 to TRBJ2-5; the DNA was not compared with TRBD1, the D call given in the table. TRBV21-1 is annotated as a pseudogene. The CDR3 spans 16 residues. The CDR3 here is CASSKGTGIREETQYF. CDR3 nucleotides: TGTGCCAGCAGCAAGGGGACAGGGATCCGGGAAGAGACCCAGTACTTC.

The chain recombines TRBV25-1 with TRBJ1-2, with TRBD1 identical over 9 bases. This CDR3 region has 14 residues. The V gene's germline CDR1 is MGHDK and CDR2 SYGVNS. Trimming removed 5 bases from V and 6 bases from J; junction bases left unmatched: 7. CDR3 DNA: TGTGCCAGCAGTAAAAACAGGGGGCTAGATGGCTACACCTTC. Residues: CASSKNRGLDGYTF.

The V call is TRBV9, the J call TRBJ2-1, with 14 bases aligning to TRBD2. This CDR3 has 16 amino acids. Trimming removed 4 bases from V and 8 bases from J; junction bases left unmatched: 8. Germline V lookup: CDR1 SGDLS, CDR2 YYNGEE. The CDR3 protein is CASSPQGTSGSDEQFF. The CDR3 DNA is TGTGCCAGCAGCCCTCAAGGGACTAGCGGGAGCGATGAGCAGTTCTTC.

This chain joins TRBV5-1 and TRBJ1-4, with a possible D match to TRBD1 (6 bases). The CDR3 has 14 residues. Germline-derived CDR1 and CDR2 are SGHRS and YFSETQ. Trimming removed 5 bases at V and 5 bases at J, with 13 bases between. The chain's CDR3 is CASSLGQRNEKLFF. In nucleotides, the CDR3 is TGCGCCAGCAGTTTAGGACAGAGGAATGAAAAACTGTTTTTT.

In DNA form, the CDR3 reads TGTGCCAGCAGTTTTGGGGGGGGCGACTATGGCTACACCTTC. Translated, it gives CASSFGGGDYGYTF. The chain couples TRBV28 to TRBJ1-2, with D tentatively TRBD1 (6 bases). CDR1 and CDR2 from the germline V gene are MDHEN and SYDVKM. Trimming pared 3 bases from V and 3 bases from J, leaving 11 bases between. The CDR3 runs 14 residues.

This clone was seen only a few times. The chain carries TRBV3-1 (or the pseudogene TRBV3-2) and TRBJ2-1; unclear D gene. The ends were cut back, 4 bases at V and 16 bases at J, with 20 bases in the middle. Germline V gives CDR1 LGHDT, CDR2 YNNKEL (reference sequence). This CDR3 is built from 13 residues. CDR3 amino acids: CASSRYGTKSEFF. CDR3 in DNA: TGTGCCAGCAGCCGTTACGGCACAAAGAGCGAATTCTTC.

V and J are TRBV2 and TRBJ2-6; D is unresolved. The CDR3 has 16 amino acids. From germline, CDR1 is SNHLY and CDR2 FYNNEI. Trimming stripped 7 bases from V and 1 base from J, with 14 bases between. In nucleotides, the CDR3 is TGTGCCAGCAAACCGATAAGCCCTTCTGGGGCCAACGTCCTGACTTTC. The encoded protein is CASKPISPSGANVLTF.

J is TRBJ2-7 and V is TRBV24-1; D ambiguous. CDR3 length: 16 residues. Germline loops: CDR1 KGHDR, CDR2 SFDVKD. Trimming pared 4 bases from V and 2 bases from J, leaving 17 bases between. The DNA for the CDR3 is TGTGCCACCAGTGAATATCGCGTCGAAGCCACCTACGAGCAGTACTTC. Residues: CATSEYRVEATYEQYF.

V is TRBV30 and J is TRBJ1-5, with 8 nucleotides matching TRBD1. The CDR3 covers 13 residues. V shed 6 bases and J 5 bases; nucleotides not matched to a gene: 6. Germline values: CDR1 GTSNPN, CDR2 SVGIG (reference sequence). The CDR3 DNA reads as TGTGCCTGCGGGACAGGTGGTGATCAGCCCCAGCATTTT. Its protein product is CACGTGGDQPQHF.

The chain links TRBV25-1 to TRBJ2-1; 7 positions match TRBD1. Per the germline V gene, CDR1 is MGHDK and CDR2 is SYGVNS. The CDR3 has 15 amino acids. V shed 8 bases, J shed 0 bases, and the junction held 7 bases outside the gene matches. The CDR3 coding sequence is TGTGCCAGCTCCCTGGACAGGAGCTCCTACAATGAGCAGTTCTTC. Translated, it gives CASSLDRSSYNEQFF.

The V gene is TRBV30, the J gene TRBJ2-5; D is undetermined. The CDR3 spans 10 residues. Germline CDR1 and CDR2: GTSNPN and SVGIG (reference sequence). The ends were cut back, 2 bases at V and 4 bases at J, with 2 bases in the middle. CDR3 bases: TGTGCCTGGAGTCGAGAGACCCAGTACTTC. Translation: CAWSRETQYF.

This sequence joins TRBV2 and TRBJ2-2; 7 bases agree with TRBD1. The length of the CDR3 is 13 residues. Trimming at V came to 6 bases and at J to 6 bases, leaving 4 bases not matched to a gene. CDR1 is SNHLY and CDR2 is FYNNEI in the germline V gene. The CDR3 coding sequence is TGTGCCAGCAGGAACGACAGGGCCGGGGAGCTGTTTTTT. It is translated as CASRNDRAGELFF.

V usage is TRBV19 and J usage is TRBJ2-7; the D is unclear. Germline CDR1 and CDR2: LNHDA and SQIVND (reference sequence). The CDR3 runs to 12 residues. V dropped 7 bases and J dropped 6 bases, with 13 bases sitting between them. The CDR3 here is CASNSFESEQYF. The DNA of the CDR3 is TGTGCCAGTAATTCGTTCGAGAGCGAGCAGTACTTC.

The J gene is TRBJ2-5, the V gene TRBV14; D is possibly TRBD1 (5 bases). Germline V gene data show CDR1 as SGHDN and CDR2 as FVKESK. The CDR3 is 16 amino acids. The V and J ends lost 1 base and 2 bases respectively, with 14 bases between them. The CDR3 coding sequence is TGTGCCAGCAGCCAAGGGGCCTCGACAGCACAAGAGACCCAGTACTTC. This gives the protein CASSQGASTAQETQYF.

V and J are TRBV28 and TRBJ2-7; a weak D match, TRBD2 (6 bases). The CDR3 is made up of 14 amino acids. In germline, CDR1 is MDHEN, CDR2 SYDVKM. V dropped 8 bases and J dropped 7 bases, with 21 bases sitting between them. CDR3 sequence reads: CASLRGLNVGEQYF. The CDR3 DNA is TGTGCCAGCTTACGCGGACTAAACGTGGGGGAGCAGTACTTC.

The DNA of the CDR3 is TGTGCCAGTTCTTTGGGGGCCACAGATACGCAGTATTTT. Residues: CASSLGATDTQYF. The chain combines TRBV19 with TRBJ2-3; D is perhaps TRBD1 (6 bases). Trimming pared 8 bases from V and 2 bases from J, leaving 11 bases between. CDR1 and CDR2 (germline): LNHDA, SQIVND (reference sequence). The length of the CDR3 is 13 residues.

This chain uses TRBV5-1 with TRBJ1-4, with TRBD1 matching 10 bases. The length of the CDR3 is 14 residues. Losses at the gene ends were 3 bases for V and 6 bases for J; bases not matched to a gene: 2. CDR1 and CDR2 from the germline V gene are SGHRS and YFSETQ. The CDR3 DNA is TGCGCCAGCAGCTCGGGGACAGGGGATGAAAAACTGTTTTTT. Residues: CASSSGTGDEKLFF.

The CDR3 coding sequence is TGTGCCAGCAGCTCAGACCCCGGACTAAACAATGAGCAGTTCTTC. This translates into CASSSDPGLNNEQFF. The chain links TRBV7-3 to TRBJ2-1, with D perhaps matching TRBD2 (6 bases). This CDR3 has 15 residues. V was trimmed by 4 bases and J by 5 bases, leaving 15 bases between them. The germline gives CDR1 SGHTA, CDR2 FQGTGA.

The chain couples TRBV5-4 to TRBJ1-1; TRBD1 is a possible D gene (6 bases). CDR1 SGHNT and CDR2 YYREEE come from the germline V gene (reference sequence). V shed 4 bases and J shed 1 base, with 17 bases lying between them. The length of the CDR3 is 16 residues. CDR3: CASSPRGAQRNTEAFF. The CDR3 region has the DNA TGTGCCAGCAGCCCACGGGGGGCGCAAAGGAACACTGAAGCTTTCTTT.

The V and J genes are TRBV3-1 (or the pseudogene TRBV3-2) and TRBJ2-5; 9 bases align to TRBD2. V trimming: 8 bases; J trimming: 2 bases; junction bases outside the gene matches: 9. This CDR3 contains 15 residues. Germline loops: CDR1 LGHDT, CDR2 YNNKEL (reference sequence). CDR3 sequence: CASVESSGEQETQYF. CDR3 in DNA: TGTGCCAGCGTGGAGTCTAGCGGGGAACAAGAGACCCAGTACTTC.

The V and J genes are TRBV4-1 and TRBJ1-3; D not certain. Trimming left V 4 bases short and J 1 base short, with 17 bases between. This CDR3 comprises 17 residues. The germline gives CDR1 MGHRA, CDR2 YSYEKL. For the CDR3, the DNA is TGCGCCAGCAGCCCCTCTTACAGTCAGAGATCTGGAAACACCATATATTTT. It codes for CASSPSYSQRSGNTIYF.

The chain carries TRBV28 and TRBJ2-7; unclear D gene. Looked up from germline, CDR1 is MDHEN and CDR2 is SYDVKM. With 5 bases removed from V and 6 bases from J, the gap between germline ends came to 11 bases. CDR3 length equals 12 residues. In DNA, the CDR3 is TGTGCCAGCAGTATGCCTAATGGCGAGCAGTACTTC. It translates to CASSMPNGEQYF. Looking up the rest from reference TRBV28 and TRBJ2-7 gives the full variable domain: DVKVTQSSRYLVKRTGEKVFLECVQDMDHENMFWYRQDPGLGLRLIYFSYDVKMKEKGDIPEGYSVSREKKERFSLILESASTNQTSMYLCASSMPNGEQYFGPGTRLTVT.

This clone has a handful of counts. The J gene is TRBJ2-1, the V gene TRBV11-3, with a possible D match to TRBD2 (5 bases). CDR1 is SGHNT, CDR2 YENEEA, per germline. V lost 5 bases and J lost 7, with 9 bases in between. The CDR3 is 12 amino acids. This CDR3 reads CASSTLENEQFF. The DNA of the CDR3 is TGTGCCAGCAGCACACTAGAGAATGAGCAGTTCTTC.